This is a list of T cell receptor beta chains from one sample in a study of human T cells and chemical hapten exposure. TCRdb analysed the RACE reads with MiXCR anew, one entry per CDR3 protein. The sample carries around 120,000 distinct CDR3 sequences, around an eighth recorded once. Source: whole blood, taken in connection with sensitization to the hapten diphenylcyclopropenone (DPC). These receptors originate from a woman between 50 and 59 years old with alopecia areata. Some clones in this sample may be carry-over from other donors' samples. CDR3s include the opening cysteine and the closing phenylalanine or tryptophan. The D gene is left open where the match is weak. Expanded clones get a size class; other rows say once, few or many, or leave the size out.

>NA|TRBJ1-5|many|TRBV3-1
TGTGCCAGCAGCCAAGAGGGCCCGGTGAGCAATCAGCCCCAGCATTTT
CASSQEGPVSNQPQHF
>TRBD2|TRBJ2-1|many|TRBV6-1
TGTGCCAGCACCTTCGAGCGGGGGTCCTACAATGAGCAGTTCTTC
CASTFERGSYNEQFF
>TRBD1|TRBJ2-7|many|TRBV4-2
TGTGCCAGCAGCCAACGGACAGGGTTCGGCGAGCAGTACTTC
CASSQRTGFGEQYF
>NA|TRBJ2-1|few|TRBV12-3/TRBV12-4
TGTGCCAGCAAGGGCGCGGGCTCCTACAATGAGCAGTTCTTC
CASKGAGSYNEQFF
>NA|TRBJ1-2|NA|TRBV29-1
TGCAGCGTTGGGGGATCTGGGGATTTAAACTATGGCTACACCTTC
CSVGGSGDLNYGYTF
>TRBD1|TRBJ1-3|NA|TRBV7-9
TGTGCCAGCAGCATCCACAGGGGGAAGTCTGGAAACACCATATATTTT
CASSIHRGKSGNTIYF
>TRBD2|TRBJ2-7|NA|TRBV19
TGTGCCAGTAGTGGGACTAGCGCCTACGAGCAGTACTTC
CASSGTSAYEQYF
>NA|TRBJ2-7|NA|TRBV3-1
TGTGCCAGCAGCCAAATCTCGGGAACTAGTGTATACGAGCAGTACTTC
CASSQISGTSVYEQYF
>NA|TRBJ2-2|NA|TRBV28
TGTGCCAGCAGTTTCCGTACAGGGTACACCGGGGAGCTGTTTTTT
CASSFRTGYTGELFF
>TRBD1|TRBJ1-2|NA|TRBV15
TGTGCCACCAGCAGAGGGGGCGGGACAGCGTATGGCTACACCTTC
CATSRGGGTAYGYTF
>NA|TRBJ1-4|many|TRBV29-1
TGCAGCGTCGCCCACAGGGAAACTAATGAAAAACTGTTTTTT
CSVAHRETNEKLFF
>NA|TRBJ1-1|few|TRBV6-2/TRBV6-3
TGTGCCAGCAGTCTCTCGTTAGGCGGAGCTTTCTTT
CASSLSLGGAFF
>NA|TRBJ2-1|few|TRBV11-2
TGTGCCAGCAGCTTAGATTTATCAAATGAGCAGTTCTTC
CASSLDLSNEQFF
>NA|TRBJ1-2|NA|TRBV12-3/TRBV12-4
TGTGCCAGCAGATCGACACTTACTAACTATGGCTACACCTTC
CASRSTLTNYGYTF
>TRBD1|TRBJ1-4|many|TRBV4-2
TGTGCCAGCAGCCGAACCAAACAGGGGGGGCGTGCAACTAATGAAAAACTGTTTTTT
CASSRTKQGGRATNEKLFF
>TRBD1|TRBJ1-4|many|TRBV24-1
TGTGCCTCATCTGCGGGCCTGGGACAGGGTTCGGACGGTGAAAAACTGTTTTTT
CASSAGLGQGSDGEKLFF
>TRBD1|TRBJ2-7|few|TRBV7-6
TGTGCCAGCAGCCCCATCAGGGGGCCATACGAGCAGTACTTC
CASSPIRGPYEQYF
>NA|TRBJ1-1|few|TRBV2
TGTGCCAGCAGTGAAGCGCGTGGGGGTGTCGACACTGAAGCTTTCTTT
CASSEARGGVDTEAFF
>NA|TRBJ2-6|many|TRBV4-2
TGTGCCAGCAGTCCGAGTTCCGTGGTTTCATACTCTGGGGCCAACGTCCTGACTTTC
CASSPSSVVSYSGANVLTF
>TRBD1|TRBJ2-7|NA|TRBV27
TGTGCCAGCAGGACAGGGGGCGAGGGGTACGAGCAGTACTTC
CASRTGGEGYEQYF
>NA|TRBJ2-3|NA|TRBV28
TGTGCCAGCAGTCCCCCCCGGGTTTCGGCTGATACGCAGTATTTT
CASSPPRVSADTQYF
>NA|TRBJ1-1|NA|TRBV18
TGTGCCAGCTCAGCTTTCGGGAGTGATACTGAAGCTTTCTTT
CASSAFGSDTEAFF
>NA|TRBJ1-5|NA|TRBV20-1
TGCAGTGCTAAGAGTTATAGCAATCAGCCCCAGCATTTT
CSAKSYSNQPQHF
>NA|TRBJ2-2|few|TRBV9
TGTGCCAGCAGCGCTCCTCCCGGGGAGCTGTTTTTT
CASSAPPGELFF
>NA|TRBJ1-3|few|TRBV29-1
TGCAGCGTTGAGCGACAGGCGCTCACTACTGGAAACACCATATATTTT
CSVERQALTTGNTIYF
>TRBD1|TRBJ2-7|few|TRBV6-5
TGTGCCAGCAGTTACCGGGACAGGGCCTACGAGCAGTACTTC
CASSYRDRAYEQYF
>NA|TRBJ2-4|many|TRBV28
TGTGCCAGCAGTGAGGGAGGGGGCGGTGGAAACATTCAGTACTTC
CASSEGGGGGNIQYF
>NA|TRBJ2-7|NA|TRBV28
TGTGCCAGCGGGGCCTTGGAGCAGTACTTC
CASGALEQYF
>TRBD2|TRBJ2-3|few|TRBV24-1
TGTGCCACCAGTGATGCTAGCGGGAGAGGTCTAGATACGCAGTATTTT
CATSDASGRGLDTQYF
>NA|TRBJ2-5|few|TRBV10-1
TGCGCCAGCAGTTTGTCAACCGCTGGGACCCAGTACTTC
CASSLSTAGTQYF
>TRBD2|TRBJ2-1|many|TRBV7-9
TGTGCCAGCAGTCATCCCGGACTAGCGGGAGGTCAAATTTCCTACAATGAGCAGTTCTTC
CASSHPGLAGGQISYNEQFF
>NA|TRBJ1-3|NA|TRBV10-3
TGTGCCATCAGCAGGGACACCATATATTTT
CAISRDTIYF
>NA|TRBJ1-5|NA|TRBV4-1
TGCGCCAGCAGCCCCCTGGGGCAGCGCAATCAGCCCCAGCATTTT
CASSPLGQRNQPQHF
>NA|TRBJ1-1|many|TRBV7-9
TGTGCCAGCAGCCCGACAGCTGAAGCTTTCTTT
CASSPTAEAFF
>TRBD1|TRBJ2-3|NA|TRBV29-1
TGCAGCGGGCGAGCAGGGGGAGATACGCAGTATTTT
CSGRAGGDTQYF
>TRBD1|TRBJ2-3|few|TRBV5-1
TGCGCCAGCAGCCGACAGGGTACTCGCACAGATACGCAGTATTTT
CASSRQGTRTDTQYF
>NA|TRBJ2-7|few|TRBV23-1
TGCGCCAGCGCGGGCGGGCCGGGGAACCTTAGCTCCTACGAGCAGTACTTC
CASAGGPGNLSSYEQYF
>TRBD2|TRBJ2-3|NA|TRBV12-3/TRBV12-4
TGTGCCAGCAGTTCGATCTCACTAGCGGGAGAGCTGGATACGCAGTATTTT
CASSSISLAGELDTQYF
>NA|TRBJ2-7|NA|TRBV5-8
TGTGCCAGCAGTCCAGTAAAGGCGTGGGAGCAGTACTTC
CASSPVKAWEQYF
>NA|TRBJ1-5|many|TRBV7-6
TGTGCCAGCAGCCTACAATCCGGGGTCAATCAGCCCCAGCATTTT
CASSLQSGVNQPQHF
>TRBD1|TRBJ1-4|NA|TRBV29-1
TGCAGCGTGGTGACAGGGGTGGGTGAAAAACTGTTTTTT
CSVVTGVGEKLFF